Below are 32 T cell receptor beta chains sequenced from a single sample in a study of shared clonotypes between healthy human individuals. Some clones are missing from TCRdb's copy, which holds only in-frame ones; the method was immunoSEQ multiplex PCR. Among over 1.4 million clones, roughly 96% were seen once, and the ten largest hold roughly 1.1%. Sequenced material: naive CD4+ T cells sorted from blood. Described subset: CD45RA+ positively selected. The receptors derive from a man aged 30 to 39 in good health.

The rearrangement links TRBV10-1 to TRBJ2-4; D uncertain. Germline CDR1 WNHNN, CDR2 SYGVQD (reference sequence). This CDR3 spans 19 amino acids. Trimming took 8 bases from V and 0 from J, leaving 26 bases between them. In DNA, the CDR3 is TGCGCCAGCCCCCGGGCTGTACAGAAAGTGACACTAGCCAAAAACATTCAGTACTTC. Protein product: CASPRAVQKVTLAKNIQYF.

The chain carries TRBV5-1 and TRBJ2-5, with unresolved D. The CDR3 has 12 amino acids. From germline, CDR1 is SGHRS and CDR2 YFSETQ. V shed 5 bases and J shed 10 bases, with 15 bases lying between them. The CDR3 loop is CASRNPWGDQYF. CDR3 coding DNA: TGCGCCAGCAGAAACCCGTGGGGTGACCAGTACTTC.

The chain uses TRBV11-2 and TRBJ1-2, with D uncertain. CDR1 SGHAT and CDR2 FQNNGV come from the germline V gene. Trimming left V 5 bases short and J 4 bases short, with 17 bases between. There are 15 residues in the CDR3. Here the CDR3 reads CASSPTAHVVYGYTF. Here the CDR3 DNA reads TGTGCCAGCAGCCCCACAGCGCACGTTGTCTATGGCTACACCTTC.

The chain combines TRBV15 with TRBJ1-4; D remains unclear. The CDR3 is made up of 13 amino acids. Trimming pared 1 base from V and 7 bases from J, leaving 7 bases between. The germline CDR1 and CDR2 sequences are LNHNV and YYDKDF (reference sequence). CDR3 sequence reads: CATSRGLGEKLFF. In nucleotides, the CDR3 is TGTGCCACCAGCAGAGGTCTTGGTGAAAAACTGTTTTTT.

The chain has TRBV2 and TRBJ2-5; a weak D match, TRBD1 (7 bases). The CDR3 length is 15 residues. The germline V and J ends were trimmed by 4 bases and 1 base, with 13 bases remaining between them. Per germline, CDR1 SNHLY and CDR2 FYNNEI. The CDR3 DNA reads TGTGCCAGCAGTGTTCACAGGGGAGGCCAAGAGACCCAGTACTTC. Translation: CASSVHRGGQETQYF.

The rearrangement joins TRBV18 to TRBJ2-1; unclear D gene. Germline values: CDR1 KGHSH, CDR2 LQKENI. The CDR3 spans 15 residues. Trimming left V 0 bases short and J 5 bases short, with 11 bases between. The CDR3 loop is CASSPPNSYDNEQFF. Here the CDR3 DNA reads TGTGCCAGCTCACCACCGAATTCCTACGACAATGAGCAGTTCTTC. The entire variable domain, with the rest obtained from reference TRBV18 and TRBJ2-1, is as follows: NAGVMQNPRHLVRRRGQEARLRCSPMKGHSHVYWYRQLPEEGLKFMVYLQKENIIDESGMPKERFSAEFPKEGPSILRIQQVVRGDSAAYFCASSPPNSYDNEQFFGPGTRLTVL.

The chain couples TRBV5-5 to TRBJ2-7, with TRBD1 matching 10 bases. Germline V CDR1 and CDR2: SGHKS, YYEKEE (reference sequence). The length of the CDR3 is 15 residues. The junction had 7 bases not matched to a gene; V was cut back by 4 bases and J by 3 bases. In DNA form, the CDR3 reads TGTGCCAGCAGCCACCGACAGGGGGCTTTCTACGAGCAGTACTTC. The encoded protein is CASSHRQGAFYEQYF.

This clone was seen a handful of times. This rearrangement joins TRBV2 to TRBJ2-2; possibly TRBD1 for D (5 bases). There are 12 residues in the CDR3. CDR1 is SNHLY, CDR2 FYNNEI, per germline. Trimming took 8 bases from V and 4 from J, leaving 8 bases between them. CDR3 DNA sequence: TGTGCCAGCCGACAGACCACCGGGGAGCTGTTTTTT. It encodes CASRQTTGELFF.

The V gene is TRBV10-1, the J gene TRBJ2-5; the match to TRBD1 covers 8 bases. V lost 0 bases to trimming and J lost 2 bases; unmatched junction nucleotides: 8. The germline V gene encodes CDR1 WNHNN and CDR2 SYGVQD (reference sequence). CDR3 length equals 17 residues. CDR3 amino acids: CASSESRDRRIQETQYF. The CDR3 nucleotides are TGCGCCAGCAGTGAGTCCCGGGACAGGAGAATTCAAGAGACCCAGTACTTC.

The rearrangement links TRBV28 to TRBJ2-5; D gene ambiguous. In germline, CDR1 is MDHEN, CDR2 SYDVKM. Trimming took off 10 bases at V and 1 base at J, with 13 bases between the two ends. The CDR3 consists of 13 residues. CDR3 protein: CATPTGPQETQYF. The CDR3 DNA reads as TGTGCCACTCCGACCGGGCCCCAAGAGACCCAGTACTTC. Variable domain in full (rest from reference TRBV28 and TRBJ2-5): DVKVTQSSRYLVKRTGEKVFLECVQDMDHENMFWYRQDPGLGLRLIYFSYDVKMKEKGDIPEGYSVSREKKERFSLILESASTNQTSMYLCATPTGPQETQYFGPGTRLLVL.

The chain has TRBV5-1 and TRBJ2-5; 9 nucleotides match TRBD1. Per germline, CDR1 SGHRS and CDR2 YFSETQ. The CDR3 is made up of 14 amino acids. Germline trimming cut 0 bases from V and 5 bases from J; bases unmatched to any gene: 2. The CDR3, as DNA: TGCGCCAGCAGCTTGGGGGGACAGGGCGAGACCCAGTACTTC. Translated: CASSLGGQGETQYF.

The gene calls are TRBV28 and TRBJ1-5; D is uncertain. The CDR3 extends over 12 amino acids. Trimming removed 1 base at V and 5 bases at J, with 3 bases between. CDR1 MDHEN and CDR2 SYDVKM come from the germline V gene. The CDR3 region is CASSLLHQPQHF. CDR3 coding DNA: TGTGCCAGCAGTTTATTGCATCAGCCCCAGCATTTT.

This clone came up once. V is TRBV5-1 and J is TRBJ1-1; TRBD1 matches 8 bases. The CDR3 is 13 amino acids. In germline, CDR1 is SGHRS, CDR2 YFSETQ. Trimming at V came to 5 bases and at J to 6 bases, leaving 6 bases not matched to a gene. The CDR3 nucleotides are TGCGCCAGCAGGGTCGACAGGGGTCCTGAAGCTTTCTTT. Encoded protein: CASRVDRGPEAFF. Full variable domain (missing parts from reference TRBV5-1 and TRBJ1-1): KAGVTQTPRYLIKTRGQQVTLSCSPISGHRSVSWYQQTPGQGLQFLFEYFSETQRNKGNFPGRFSGRQFSNSRSEMNVSTLELGDSALYLCASRVDRGPEAFFGQGTRLTVV.

The CDR3 DNA follows: TGCGCCAGCAGCCTCGCCGGGACAGGGAACACTGAAGCTTTCTTT. Protein: CASSLAGTGNTEAFF. The chain recombines TRBV4-3 with TRBJ1-1; 8 bases match TRBD1. Unmatched junction bases numbered 5, after V lost 4 bases and J lost 1 base. Germline-derived CDR1 and CDR2 are LGHNA and YSLEER. The CDR3 is made up of 15 amino acids.

This chain joins TRBV5-1 and TRBJ2-3; no definite D call. Trimming left V 1 base short and J 2 bases short, with 8 bases between. The CDR3 is 14 residues long. Germline CDR1 reads SGHRS; CDR2 reads YFSETQ. DNA of the CDR3: TGCGCCAGCAGCTTGCGGCAGCCCACAGATACGCAGTATTTT. Its translation is CASSLRQPTDTQYF.

Concerning this clone itself: Other nucleotide sequences from this sample produce the same CDR3. The chain carries TRBV7-6 and TRBJ1-1; 7 nucleotides match TRBD1. CDR1 and CDR2 (germline): SGHVS, FNYEAQ. This CDR3 is built from 12 residues. The J segment lost 7 bases and the V segment lost 1 base, leaving 0 bases of the junction unmatched. CDR3 region: CASSLGTGEAFF. The CDR3 DNA reads TGTGCCAGCAGCTTAGGGACAGGTGAAGCTTTCTTT.

The rearrangement links TRBV5-1 to TRBJ2-7; 12 nucleotides match TRBD2. This CDR3 contains 18 residues. Trimming cost V 5 bases and J 1 base; bases outside gene matches: 13. CDR1 and CDR2 (germline): SGHRS, YFSETQ. The CDR3 DNA follows: TGCGCCAGCAGTCTTAGGACTAGCGGGACCTCCTTTTCCTACGAGCAGTACTTC. Translated: CASSLRTSGTSFSYEQYF.

This chain uses TRBV13 with TRBJ2-7; no firm D call. The germline V gene encodes CDR1 PRHDT and CDR2 FYEKMQ (reference sequence). V lost 10 bases, J lost 4 bases, and 17 bases lay in between. The CDR3 covers 13 residues. CDR3 loop: CAKPGPVGYEQYF. CDR3 nucleotides: TGTGCCAAGCCGGGTCCCGTGGGGTACGAGCAGTACTTC.

The chain is built from TRBV5-1 and TRBJ1-2, with a possible D match to TRBD1 (6 bases). This CDR3 contains 14 residues. CDR1 is SGHRS and CDR2 is YFSETQ in the germline V gene. Trimming left V 4 bases short and J 4 bases short, with 14 bases between. The CDR3 loop reads CASSTVQGSYGYTF. CDR3 DNA sequence: TGCGCCAGCAGCACAGTACAGGGCTCCTATGGCTACACCTTC.

This clone has just a few counts. This chain joins TRBV20-1 and TRBJ2-7; no clear D gene. Germline CDR1 is DFQATT and CDR2 is SNEGSKA (reference sequence). The CDR3 is made up of 11 amino acids. Trimming cost V 7 bases and J 2 bases, with 9 bases left between them. The CDR3 coding sequence is TGCAGTGTACCCAGAGCCTACGAGCAGTACTTC. Translated, it gives CSVPRAYEQYF.

The V gene is TRBV29-1, the J gene TRBJ2-3, with D unresolved. Trimming cost V 5 bases and J 3 bases, with 9 bases left between them. CDR1 and CDR2 from the germline V gene are SQVTM and ANQGSEA. There are 12 residues in the CDR3. This CDR3 is CSVHESTDTQYF. CDR3 sequence (DNA): TGCAGCGTTCATGAGTCGACAGATACGCAGTATTTT.

The chain has TRBV19 and TRBJ1-5, with D unclear. Trimming removed 4 bases at V and 0 bases at J, with 10 bases between. CDR1 and CDR2 (germline): LNHDA, SQIVND (reference sequence). The CDR3 loop spans 15 amino acids. CDR3 DNA: TGTGCCAGTAGTACCGTTCTATATAGCAATCAGCCCCAGCATTTT. As protein: CASSTVLYSNQPQHF.

J is TRBJ2-1 and V is TRBV27; D remains unclear. The germline CDR1 and CDR2 sequences are MNHEY and SMNVEV (reference sequence). V shed 3 bases and J shed 2 bases, with 11 bases lying between them. The CDR3 contains 15 residues. The DNA of the CDR3 is TGTGCCAGCAGTTTTCGGGCTCCAACCTACAATGAGCAGTTCTTC. Its translation: CASSFRAPTYNEQFF.

This clone was recorded once. The chain uses TRBV19 and TRBJ2-2; D not resolved. Germline V gene sequence: CDR1 LNHDA, CDR2 SQIVND (reference sequence). The CDR3 sequence is 14 residues long. Trimming shortened V by 10 bases and J by 4 bases, and 16 bases separated the two germline ends. The CDR3 coding sequence is TGTGCCACCAGCCCCCTAGTAGCCACCGGGGAGCTGTTTTTT. It is translated as CATSPLVATGELFF. Drawing the rest from reference TRBV19 and TRBJ2-2, the complete variable domain is DGGITQSPKYLFRKEGQNVTLSCEQNLNHDAMYWYRQDPGQGLRLIYYSQIVNDFQKGDIAEGYSVSREKKESFPLTVTSAQKNPTAFYLCATSPLVATGELFFGEGSRLTVL.

The CDR3 is CASSFPGQGAVHEQYF. The CDR3 DNA follows: TGTGCCAGCAGCTTCCCCGGACAGGGGGCAGTCCACGAGCAGTACTTC. The rearrangement links TRBV5-4 to TRBJ2-7; TRBD1 aligns across 11 bases. V trimming: 2 bases; J trimming: 5 bases; junction bases outside the gene matches: 9. The germline V gene encodes CDR1 SGHNT and CDR2 YYREEE (reference sequence). The CDR3 extends over 16 amino acids.

The chain recombines TRBV6-5 with TRBJ2-7, with 9 bases matching TRBD1. The trim removed 2 bases at V and 2 bases at J, leaving 7 bases unmatched. This CDR3 has 16 residues. The V gene's germline CDR1 is MNHEY and CDR2 SVGAGI. The CDR3 sequence: CASSYADRGGPYEQYF. The CDR3 coding sequence is TGTGCCAGCAGTTACGCCGACAGGGGGGGGCCCTACGAGCAGTACTTC.

The J gene is TRBJ2-3, the V gene TRBV27; 7 bases map to TRBD2. The germline V gene encodes CDR1 MNHEY and CDR2 SMNVEV (reference sequence). CDR3 length: 19 amino acids. With 3 bases clipped from V and 0 bases from J, the junction kept 15 bases outside the gene matches. The CDR3 DNA follows: TGTGCCAGCAGTTTCCCGGAGCGGCGGGGGTTACCTAGCACAGATACGCAGTATTTT. Translation: CASSFPERRGLPSTDTQYF.

This rearrangement joins TRBV5-1 to TRBJ2-7; 9 bases are shared with TRBD2. Unmatched junction bases numbered 6, after V lost 4 bases and J lost 1 base. The germline V gene encodes CDR1 SGHRS and CDR2 YFSETQ. CDR3 length: 15 residues. The CDR3 DNA follows: TGCGCCAGCAGCCCAATTAGCGGGAGTTCCTACGAGCAGTACTTC. Encoded protein: CASSPISGSSYEQYF.

A few counts support this clone. This chain joins TRBV5-5 and TRBJ2-4; weak D call: TRBD2 (6 bases). Germline loops: CDR1 SGHKS, CDR2 YYEKEE (reference sequence). The CDR3 has 14 amino acids. Deletions cut 0 bases from V and 10 bases from J, with 14 bases between. CDR3 nucleotides: TGTGCCAGCAGCTTGGTCGGCGGGGATGATATTCAGTACTTC. Its translation is CASSLVGGDDIQYF.

The gene calls are TRBV6-1 and TRBJ1-5, with unresolved D. V shed 1 base and J shed 3 bases, with 10 bases lying between them. In germline, CDR1 is MNHNS, CDR2 SASEGT. This CDR3 is built from 15 residues. The CDR3 sequence is CASSEGLRFNQPQHF. The CDR3 coding sequence is TGTGCCAGCAGTGAAGGGCTTCGATTCAATCAGCCCCAGCATTTT.

The chain has TRBV7-8 and TRBJ2-5; D possibly matches TRBD1 or TRBD2 (6 bases each). CDR3 length: 13 amino acids. Germline V gene sequence: CDR1 SGHVS, CDR2 FQNEAQ. DNA of the CDR3: TGTGCTCTCGGAAGGGGGGTACAAGAGACCCAGTACTTC. Translating it yields CALGRGVQETQYF.

The chain is built from TRBV7-8 and TRBJ1-1; D gene uncertain. The germline V gene encodes CDR1 SGHVS and CDR2 FQNEAQ. This CDR3 is built from 14 residues. Trimming removed 5 bases at V and 1 base at J, with 11 bases between. This CDR3 reads CASSPGDQNTEAFF. In DNA form, the CDR3 reads TGTGCCAGCAGCCCCGGGGATCAGAACACTGAAGCTTTCTTT. The full variable domain, completed using reference TRBV7-8 and TRBJ1-1, is GAGVSQSPRYKVAKRGQDVALRCDPISGHVSLFWYQQALGQGPEFLTYFQNEAQLDKSGLPSDRFFAERPEGSVSTLKIQRTQQEDSAVYLCASSPGDQNTEAFFGQGTRLTVV.